The 17 T cell receptor beta chains reported below all come from one sample, sequenced in a study of blood T cell repertoires in COVID-19. Profiled with immunoSEQ multiplex PCR; TCRdb holds only in-frame clones, not every one. The sample lists fewer than 200,000 clones, less than 85% occurring once. The sequencing sample was made of PBMCs or T cells enriched from blood (not recorded which). The receptors here all came from a man aged 50-60 years who had recovered from COVID-19.

This clone was recorded only once. The rearrangement uses TRBV18 and TRBJ1-5; no reliable D call. The germline V gene encodes CDR1 KGHSH and CDR2 LQKENI. CDR3 length: 13 amino acids. Trimming left V 1 base short and J 5 bases short, with 6 bases between. This CDR3 reads CASSPQTDQPQHF. CDR3 nucleotides: TGTGCCAGCTCACCACAAACAGATCAGCCCCAGCATTTT.

This CDR3 is CASSPFQGGNTEAFF. As DNA, the CDR3 is TGTGCCAGCTCACCATTCCAGGGTGGGAACACTGAAGCTTTCTTT. This chain connects TRBV18 to TRBJ1-1; a possible D gene is TRBD1 (5 bases). CDR3 size: 15 residues. Germline CDR1 and CDR2: KGHSH and LQKENI. Trimming took 2 bases from V and 1 from J, leaving 11 bases between them.

In DNA, the CDR3 is TGTGCCAGCAGGGGAGGACCCACAGGGGCGATATCCTACGAGCAGTACTTC. It specifies CASRGGPTGAISYEQYF. This chain connects TRBV2 to TRBJ2-7; tentatively, D is TRBD1 (7 bases). V lost 6 bases and J lost 1, with 22 bases in between. This CDR3 contains 17 residues. Germline CDR1 is SNHLY and CDR2 is FYNNEI.

In DNA form, the CDR3 reads TGCGCCAGCAGCTTGCGAATTTCTAGCGGGGGGGCCGAGTACGAGCAGTACTTC. Its translation: CASSLRISSGGAEYEQYF. This sequence joins TRBV5-1 and TRBJ2-7, with TRBD2 matching 12 bases. The CDR3 loop spans 18 amino acids. V was clipped by 1 base and J by 4 bases; unmatched bases: 12. In germline, CDR1 is SGHRS, CDR2 YFSETQ.

The rearrangement joins TRBV5-1 to TRBJ1-1, with D possibly TRBD1 on 6 matching bases. The CDR3 runs to 12 residues. V lost 5 bases and J 2 bases, leaving 7 bases between the germline ends. The germline V gene encodes CDR1 SGHRS and CDR2 YFSETQ. The CDR3 region is CASRTGNTEAFF. In DNA, the CDR3 is TGCGCCAGCAGGACAGGAAACACTGAAGCTTTCTTT.

About this clone itself: This CDR3 is also generated by other DNA sequences in the sample. The chain couples TRBV12-3 or TRBV12-4 to TRBJ1-2, with D hard to call. This CDR3 contains 12 residues. V was shortened by 3 bases and J by 1 base, with 3 bases between the two germline ends. The CDR3 DNA sequence: TGTGCCAGCAGTTTCCTTAACTATGGCTACACCTTC. Translated: CASSFLNYGYTF.

The chain uses TRBV10-3 and TRBJ2-3; the D gene is possibly TRBD1 (5 bases). Trimming took off 6 bases at V and 0 bases at J, with 13 bases between the two ends. CDR1 is ENHRY and CDR2 is SYGVKD in the germline V gene. This CDR3 spans 15 amino acids. CDR3 loop: CAIRIDSVSTDTQYF. The CDR3, as DNA: TGTGCCATCAGGATCGACAGCGTTAGCACAGATACGCAGTATTTT.

The chain links TRBV4-2 to TRBJ1-4; D is unresolved. The CDR3 spans 17 residues. Trimming shortened V by 0 bases and J by 8 bases, and 19 bases separated the two germline ends. Germline CDR1 is LGHNA and CDR2 is YNFKEQ. CDR3 in amino acids: CASSQELWGGLSEKLFF. DNA for the CDR3: TGTGCCAGCAGCCAAGAGCTGTGGGGAGGGCTTTCAGAAAAACTGTTTTTT.

V gene TRBV6-5 combines with J gene TRBJ2-3; D is uncertain. V was trimmed by 6 bases and J by 1 base, leaving 8 bases between them. From germline, CDR1 is MNHEY and CDR2 SVGAGI. The CDR3 has 13 residues. CDR3 region: CASSPGGTDTQYF. The CDR3 DNA sequence: TGTGCCAGCAGCCCCGGAGGCACAGATACGCAGTATTTT.

This CDR3 is CASSLVGGGPYEQYF. The DNA for the CDR3 is TGCGCCAGCAGCTTGGTCGGCGGGGGGCCCTACGAGCAGTACTTC. The V call is TRBV5-1, the J call TRBJ2-7; 8 nucleotides align to TRBD2. The junction had 4 bases not matched to a gene; V was cut back by 0 bases and J by 2 bases. The CDR3 contains 15 residues. Per the germline V gene, CDR1 is SGHRS and CDR2 is YFSETQ.

The CDR3 coding sequence is TGTGCCACCGCAGGATATCTTAGCAATCAGCCCCAGCATTTT. Residues: CATAGYLSNQPQHF. The chain joins TRBV10-3 to TRBJ1-5; unclear D gene. The CDR3 is made up of 14 amino acids. Germline V CDR1 and CDR2: ENHRY, SYGVKD. V dropped 10 bases and J dropped 0 bases, with 13 bases sitting between them.

The chain employs TRBV18 and TRBJ2-7, with TRBD1 matching over 12 bases. The CDR3 contains 15 residues. J lost 4 bases, V lost 0 bases, and 1 base had no gene match. CDR1 is KGHSH and CDR2 is LQKENI in the germline V gene. In DNA form, the CDR3 reads TGTGCCAGCTCACCACCGGGACAGGGGGCGTACGAGCAGTACTTC. Translating gives CASSPPGQGAYEQYF.

The chain links TRBV19 to TRBJ2-3; 7 bases are a match to TRBD2. Trimming cost V 2 bases and J 2 bases; bases outside gene matches: 7. Germline CDR1 is LNHDA and CDR2 is SQIVND (reference sequence). The CDR3 consists of 16 residues. CDR3 nucleotides: TGTGCCAGTAGTATAATGGAGCGGGGCTACACAGATACGCAGTATTTT. Amino acid sequence: CASSIMERGYTDTQYF.

V usage is TRBV5-3 and J usage is TRBJ1-5; unclear D gene. TRBV5-3 is labeled an ORF, and its function is uncertain. Between the trimmed V and J ends, which lost 1 base and 1 base, there was a span of 18 bases. This CDR3 has 18 amino acids. The CDR3 DNA sequence: TGTGCCAGAAGCTTGTTTTTATGGAGTTCTTTGAGCAATCAGCCCCAGCATTTT. Protein sequence: CARSLFLWSSLSNQPQHF.

This rearrangement joins TRBV25-1 to TRBJ2-3; TRBD1 is a possible D gene (5 bases). The germline CDR1 and CDR2 sequences are MGHDK and SYGVNS. The V end was cut by 5 bases, the J end by 0 bases, with 12 bases between. The CDR3 covers 15 residues. This CDR3 reads CASSRQGRSTDTQYF. DNA of the CDR3: TGTGCCAGCAGTCGGCAGGGTAGGAGCACAGATACGCAGTATTTT. Supplemented by reference TRBV25-1 and TRBJ2-3, the full variable domain reads EADIYQTPRYLVIGTGKKITLECSQTMGHDKMYWYQQDPGMELHLIHYSYGVNSTEKGDLSSESTVSRIRTEHFPLTLESARPSHTSQYLCASSRQGRSTDTQYFGPGTRLTVL.

The chain recombines TRBV20-1 with TRBJ1-2; no firm D call. Germline V gene sequence: CDR1 DFQATT, CDR2 SNEGSKA (reference sequence). The CDR3 sequence is 15 residues long. Trimming stripped 3 bases from V and 4 bases from J, with 18 bases between. For the CDR3, the DNA is TGCAGTGCTAGTAGAGGAGGTAATAGACCCTATGGCTACACCTTC. Residues: CSASRGGNRPYGYTF.

The chain combines TRBV11-2 with TRBJ2-1, with D tentatively TRBD1 (6 bases). V dropped 2 bases and J dropped 6 bases, with 11 bases sitting between them. Per the germline V gene, CDR1 is SGHAT and CDR2 is FQNNGV. This CDR3 is built from 14 residues. The CDR3 DNA reads TGTGCCAGCAGCTTATTTCAGGGGTCCAATGAGCAGTTCTTC. It codes for CASSLFQGSNEQFF.